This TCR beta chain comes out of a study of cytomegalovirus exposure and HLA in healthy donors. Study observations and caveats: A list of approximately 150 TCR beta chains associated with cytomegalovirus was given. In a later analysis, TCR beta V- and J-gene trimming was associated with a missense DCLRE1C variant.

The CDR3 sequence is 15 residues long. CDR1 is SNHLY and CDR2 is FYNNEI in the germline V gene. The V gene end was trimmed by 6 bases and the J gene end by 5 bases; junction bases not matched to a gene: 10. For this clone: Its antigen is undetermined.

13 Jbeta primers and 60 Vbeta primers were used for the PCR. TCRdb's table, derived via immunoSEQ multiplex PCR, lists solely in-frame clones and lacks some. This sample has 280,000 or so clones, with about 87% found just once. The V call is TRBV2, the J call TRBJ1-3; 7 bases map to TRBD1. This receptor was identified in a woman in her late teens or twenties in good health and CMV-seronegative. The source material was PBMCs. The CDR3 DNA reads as TGTGCCAGCAGCTTAACCGGGACAGAGAGAAACACCATATATTTT. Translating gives CASSLTGTERNTIYF.